This T cell receptor (beta chain) was identified in a study of cytomegalovirus exposure and HLA in healthy donors. Study at large: Unique TCRs from HLA-typed donors, some 85 million of them, were held in an early data release.

Looked up from germline, CDR1 is SGHVS and CDR2 is FNYEAQ. The CDR3 consists of 17 residues. The trim removed 1 base at V and 4 bases at J, leaving 8 bases unmatched. Amplification used 60 Vbeta primers and 13 Jbeta primers. Sequencing used immunoSEQ multiplex PCR; TCRdb keeps in-frame clones, though not all of them. Of around 160,000 clones listed, 80% to 90% are singletons. The sequence was collected from a young man in good health and CMV-seropositive. The sample taken for sequencing was PBMCs. The chain carries TRBV7-6 and TRBJ2-5; the match to TRBD2 covers 11 bases. CDR3 sequence: CASSLVPIAGGPETQYF. CDR3 nucleotides: TGTGCCAGCAGCTTAGTTCCTATAGCGGGGGGGCCAGAGACCCAGTACTTC.